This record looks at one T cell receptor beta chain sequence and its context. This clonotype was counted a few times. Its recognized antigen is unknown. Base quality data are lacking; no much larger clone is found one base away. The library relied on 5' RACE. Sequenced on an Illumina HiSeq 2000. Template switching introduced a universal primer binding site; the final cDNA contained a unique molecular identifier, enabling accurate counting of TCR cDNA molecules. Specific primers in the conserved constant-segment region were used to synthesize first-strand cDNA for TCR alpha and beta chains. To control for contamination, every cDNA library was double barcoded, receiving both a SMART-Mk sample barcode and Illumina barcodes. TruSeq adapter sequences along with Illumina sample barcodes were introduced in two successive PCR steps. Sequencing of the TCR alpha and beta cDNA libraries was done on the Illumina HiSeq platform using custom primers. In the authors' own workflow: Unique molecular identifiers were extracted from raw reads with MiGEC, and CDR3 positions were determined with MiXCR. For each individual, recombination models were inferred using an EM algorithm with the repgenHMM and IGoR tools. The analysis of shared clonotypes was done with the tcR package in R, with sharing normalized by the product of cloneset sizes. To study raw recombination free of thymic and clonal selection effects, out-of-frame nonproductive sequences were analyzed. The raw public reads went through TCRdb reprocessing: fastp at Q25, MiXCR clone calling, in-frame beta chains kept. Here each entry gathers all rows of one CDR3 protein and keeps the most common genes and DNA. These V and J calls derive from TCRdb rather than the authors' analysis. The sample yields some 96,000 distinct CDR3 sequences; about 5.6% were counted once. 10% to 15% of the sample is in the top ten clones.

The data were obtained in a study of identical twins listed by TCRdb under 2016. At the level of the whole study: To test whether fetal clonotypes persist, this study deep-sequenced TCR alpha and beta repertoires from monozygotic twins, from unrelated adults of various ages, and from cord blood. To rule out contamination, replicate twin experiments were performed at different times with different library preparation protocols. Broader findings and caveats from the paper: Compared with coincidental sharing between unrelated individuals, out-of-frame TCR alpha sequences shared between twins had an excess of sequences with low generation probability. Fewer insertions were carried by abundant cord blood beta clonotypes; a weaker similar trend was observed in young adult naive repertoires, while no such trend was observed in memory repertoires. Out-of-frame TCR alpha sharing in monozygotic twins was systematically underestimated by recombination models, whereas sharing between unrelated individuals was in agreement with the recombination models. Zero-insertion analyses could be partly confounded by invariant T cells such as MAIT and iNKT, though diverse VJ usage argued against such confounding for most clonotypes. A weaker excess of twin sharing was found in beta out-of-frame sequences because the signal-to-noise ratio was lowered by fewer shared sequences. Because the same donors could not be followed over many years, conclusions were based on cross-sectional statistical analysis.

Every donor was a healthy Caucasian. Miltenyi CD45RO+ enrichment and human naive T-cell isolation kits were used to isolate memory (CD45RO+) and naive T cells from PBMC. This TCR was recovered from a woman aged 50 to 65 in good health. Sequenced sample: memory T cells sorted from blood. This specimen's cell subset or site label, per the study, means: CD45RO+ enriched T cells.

The nucleotide sequence reads as follows: TGTGCCAGCTCGCCTCCCGGGACTAGCACCGGGGAGCTGTTTTTT. The encoded protein is CASSPPGTSTGELFF. The rearrangement joined TRBV18 to TRBJ2-2, and 8 junctional nucleotides match TRBD2. The CDR3 measures 15 amino acids from cysteine to phenylalanine. Only CDR3 DNA is held: 45 bases, read in frame from base 1. As encoded in the germline V gene, CDR1 is KGHSH while CDR2 is LQKENI. V is pruned by 6 bases and J by 4 bases, leaving 7 bases of the junction without a gene match.